Listed below are T cell receptor beta chains from one sample, sequenced in a study of T cell clusters in autoimmune cytopenias. One entry per CDR3 protein, without DNA, is what TCRdb gives after re-calling the multiplex PCR reads. Here the sample table reports 5,000 to 5,500 distinct CDR3 sequences. Material for sequencing was peripheral blood. These receptors came from a human donor with an autoimmune cytopenia or autoimmune hepatitis (not recorded which). CDR3s include the opening cysteine and the closing phenylalanine or tryptophan. Fields, in order: V gene, J gene, clone size, CDR3 length, CDR3 protein. Clone size is not always given. Where it is, it says once, few, many or a class for expanded clones.

TRBV27	TRBJ1-1	medium-sized	13	CASSKLGLTEAFF
TRBV12-3/TRBV12-4	TRBJ2-5	NA	14	CASSLQAIYNEQYF
TRBV20-1	TRBJ1-5	NA	15	CSARDRRQGNQPQHF
TRBV20-1	TRBJ2-5	NA	15	CSATGSSGREETQYF
TRBV5-6	TRBJ1-2	medium-sized	17	CASSFDRTGGLNYGYTF
TRBV6-6	TRBJ2-2	medium-sized	16	CASIGSGGFPTGELFF
TRBV28	TRBJ1-2	NA	11	CASTHGDGYTF
TRBV20-1	TRBJ1-6	NA	15	CSASGQTEIYSPLHF
TRBV20-1	TRBJ2-1	medium-sized	16	CSARDLGLAALDEQFF
TRBV19	TRBJ1-6	NA	16	CASSRRTGGVDSPLHF
TRBV29-1	TRBJ2-5	medium-sized	13	CSAGSGGALSQYF
TRBV20-1	TRBJ2-1	medium-sized	13	CSAPRDRGHEQFF
TRBV10-1	TRBJ1-1	NA	14	CASSESKGQPEAFF
TRBV10-2	TRBJ2-7	medium-sized	16	CASSESSLAGSYEQYF
TRBV20-1	TRBJ1-5	NA	15	CSASSAVPGNQPQHF
TRBV6-5	TRBJ1-1	medium-sized	12	CASSYRETEAFF
TRBV7-2	TRBJ2-5	medium-sized	13	CASSLGLGQGPYF
TRBV6-1	TRBJ1-2	NA	16	CAISATGEYGNYGYTF
TRBV7-9	TRBJ1-4	NA	14	CASSRRDSNEKLFF
TRBV29-1	TRBJ2-3	medium-sized	11	CSVEYVDTQYF
TRBV20-1	TRBJ2-7	medium-sized	14	CSASSVLDSYEQYF
TRBV7-9	TRBJ2-1	medium-sized	16	CASINTGTGGSVEQFF
TRBV4-2	TRBJ2-6	NA	14	CASSQDSGANVLTF
TRBV7-7	TRBJ1-1	NA	15	CASNKYRGMNTEAFF
TRBV3-1	TRBJ2-5	NA	17	CASSQDVMRGGRETQYF
TRBV10-2	TRBJ2-2	medium-sized	17	CASSRGLGSQKAGELFF
TRBV15	TRBJ1-3	medium-sized	16	CATSIGQPFSGNTIYF
TRBV20-1	TRBJ2-1	NA	14	CSAAGLAAYNEQFF
TRBV5-1	TRBJ1-1	NA	14	CASSSDSVNTEAFF